The 8 T cell receptor beta chains below all came from one sample that was sequenced in a study of CD8 T cells in Susac syndrome (dated by TCRdb to about 2019). The library was prepared using the immunoSEQ multiplex PCR assay. RNA was extracted using the RNeasy kit, and about 0.45 to 1 ug of the RNA was reverse transcribed with random hexamers. Using fastp at Q25 and MiXCR, TCRdb reprocessed the public reads and kept productive beta chains. Rows matching on CDR3 protein sequence are summarized as one entry with the most common DNA and genes. Counted in this sample were 100,000 to 150,000 distinct CDR3 sequences; around 95% of them appeared once. Of the sample, around 0.2% falls within the top ten clones. The source material was CD8+ T cells from PBMCs. All receptors come from a human donor with Susac syndrome.

The CDR3 region is CASSPRDRGVETQYF. In DNA, the CDR3 is TGTGCCAGCAGCCCACGGGACAGGGGCGTCGAGACCCAGTACTTC. The J gene is TRBJ2-5, the V gene TRBV13, with TRBD1 matching 10 bases. Germline V gene data show CDR1 as PRHDT and CDR2 as FYEKMQ (reference sequence). This CDR3 has 15 residues. Trimming cost V 5 bases and J 5 bases; bases outside gene matches: 8.

The J gene is TRBJ1-1, the V gene TRBV20-1; 10 bases line up with TRBD1. The CDR3 runs 13 residues. V lost 6 bases and J lost 5; bases outside the gene matches: 6. Germline V gene lookup returns CDR1 DFQATT and CDR2 SNEGSKA (reference sequence). The CDR3 DNA reads TGCAGTGCCCCCGGACAGGGGGAAACTGAAGCTTTCTTT. Its protein is CSAPGQGETEAFF.

The CDR3 loop reads CASSATGGYAETQYF. Written as DNA, the CDR3 is TGCGCCAGCAGCGCTACAGGGGGGTACGCGGAGACCCAGTACTTC. The chain couples TRBV4-1 to TRBJ2-5, with TRBD1 matching 8 bases. Germline CDR1 reads MGHRA; CDR2 reads YSYEKL. This CDR3 spans 15 amino acids. V lost 5 bases, J lost 5 bases, and 10 bases stayed unmatched.

The gene calls are TRBV30 and TRBJ2-1, with D tentatively TRBD2 (5 bases). The germline V and J ends were trimmed by 0 bases and 3 bases, with 6 bases remaining between them. The CDR3 runs 13 residues. Germline V gives CDR1 GTSNPN, CDR2 SVGIG (reference sequence). CDR3 nucleotides: TGTGCCTGGAGTGTAACTAGCTACAATGAGCAGTTCTTC. It yields the protein CAWSVTSYNEQFF. The whole variable domain, remainder taken from reference TRBV30 and TRBJ2-1, is SQTIHQWPATLVQPVGSPLSLECTVEGTSNPNLYWYRQAAGRGLQLLFYSVGIGQISSEVPQNLSASRPQDRQFILSSKKLLLSDSGFYLCAWSVTSYNEQFFGPGTRLTVL.

The chain links TRBV20-1 to TRBJ2-1; 7 nucleotides line up with TRBD2. V dropped 7 bases and J dropped 8; count of bases not matched to a gene: 5. Per germline, CDR1 DFQATT and CDR2 SNEGSKA (reference sequence). This CDR3 is 11 amino acids long. This CDR3 reads CSGRGSDEQFF. CDR3 coding DNA: TGCAGTGGCCGCGGGAGTGATGAGCAGTTCTTC.

The chain links TRBV11-1 to TRBJ1-3; D call uncertain. The V end was cut by 1 base, the J end by 1 base, with 8 bases between. Germline assignment: CDR1 SGHAT and CDR2 FQDESV (reference sequence). The CDR3 length is 15 residues. The CDR3 bases are TGTGCCAGCAGCTTAGAGACATCTTCTGGAAACACCATATATTTT. Its protein is CASSLETSSGNTIYF.

The V call is TRBV13, the J call TRBJ2-3, with 15 bases aligning to TRBD2. The CDR3 runs 19 residues. With 5 bases clipped from V and 4 bases from J, the junction kept 13 bases outside the gene matches. Germline CDR1 and CDR2: PRHDT and FYEKMQ (reference sequence). The CDR3 loop is CASSLLGLAGGAPPDTQYF. CDR3 nucleotide sequence: TGTGCCAGCAGCCTCCTGGGACTAGCGGGAGGTGCCCCCCCAGATACGCAGTATTTT.

The chain employs TRBV12-5 and TRBJ1-5; TRBD1 agrees at 8 bases. This CDR3 is built from 13 residues. After removal of 6 bases from V and 7 bases from J, the junction contained 5 bases not matched to a gene. CDR1 and CDR2 (germline): LGHNT, FRNRAP. The DNA of the CDR3 is TGTGCTAGTGGAAAGGACAGGGACCAGCCCCAGCATTTT. It is translated as CASGKDRDQPQHF.